This passage covers 15 T cell receptor beta chains from one sample sequenced in a study of regulatory T cells in long-lasting Graves disease. Arm-PCR of CDR3 regions and iRepertoire HTBI primers were the basis on which TCR beta libraries were built. Each CDR3 protein is one row after TCRdb ran MiXCR on the multiplex PCR reads. The repertoire has about 530,000 distinct CDR3 sequences, about 16% of them found once; the top ten carry 20% to 30%. Noted time point: newly diagnosed GD, antithyroid drugs for less than 3 months. Construction of the TCR library relied on RNA isolated from PBMCs. The sample was also reused in another study, on T cells in Graves' hyperthyroidism and ophthalmopathy.

The specimen was peripheral blood mononuclear cells (PBMCs), collected at new diagnosis, from a patient treated with antithyroid drugs. The receptors stem from a woman aged 35-65 years with Graves disease.

Worth noting for this clonotype: With a much larger clone just one base away, this may be a read error. The gene calls are TRBV27 and TRBJ2-1; D not certain. The CDR3 runs to 12 residues. The germline gives CDR1 MNHEY, CDR2 SMNVEV (reference sequence). The V end lost 4 bases, the J end lost 10 bases, and 11 bases lay between the germline ends. Here the CDR3 reads CASSSKPDEQFF. CDR3 in DNA: TGTGCCAGCAGTTCTAAACCGGACGAGCAGTTCTTC.

This chain joins TRBV9 and TRBJ2-1; D unresolved. V was pared by 0 bases and J by 8 bases, with 6 bases between. This CDR3 is built from 12 residues. Germline loops: CDR1 SGDLS, CDR2 YYNGEE. The CDR3 nucleotides are TGTGCCAGCAGCGTAGCTTCGGATGAGCAGTTCTTC. Residues: CASSVASDEQFF.

This clonotype has just a few counts. This sequence may be a read error, since a much larger clone differs from it by one base. The rearrangement joins TRBV18 to TRBJ2-7; TRBD2 matches at 11 bases. From germline, CDR1 is KGHSH and CDR2 LQKENI. The CDR3 has 15 residues. The V and J ends lost 3 bases and 1 base, in that order; junction bases with no gene match: 2. The CDR3 protein is CASSPTSGESYEQYF. In nucleotides, the CDR3 is TGTGCCAGCTCACCGACTAGCGGGGAATCCTACGAGCAGTACTTC. Supplemented by reference TRBV18 and TRBJ2-7, the full variable domain reads NAGVMQNPRHLVRRRGQEARLRCSPMKGHSHVYWYRQLPEEGLKFMVYLQKENIIDESGMPKERFSAEFPKEGPSILRIQQVVRGDSAAYFCASSPTSGESYEQYFGPGTRLTVT.

This clonotype was counted between two and nine times. The chain carries TRBV19 and TRBJ2-7; 10 bases agree with TRBD1. This CDR3 has 15 amino acids. The junction had 5 bases not matched to a gene; V was cut back by 3 bases and J by 3 bases. Looked up from germline, CDR1 is LNHDA and CDR2 is SQIVND (reference sequence). CDR3 nucleotide sequence: TGTGCCAGTAGTATTGTGGGGACAGGGGTCTACGAGCAGTACTTC. This encodes CASSIVGTGVYEQYF.

This clonotype appeared a single time. This could be a read error, since a much larger clone is one nucleotide away. The gene calls are TRBV12-3 or TRBV12-4 and TRBJ1-4, with D perhaps matching TRBD1 (6 bases). The CDR3 runs 13 residues. V was pared by 3 bases and J by 6 bases, with 8 bases between. Written as DNA, the CDR3 is TGTGCCAGCAGTTTCGGGGGGCATGAAAAACTGTTTTTT. It encodes CASSFGGHEKLFF.

This clonotype was seen at least ten times. The chain employs TRBV28 and TRBJ2-3; D is ambiguous. The V end lost 3 bases, the J end lost 2 bases, and 9 bases lay between the germline ends. CDR1 MDHEN and CDR2 SYDVKM come from the germline V gene. This CDR3 is built from 14 residues. In DNA, the CDR3 is TGTGCCAGCAGTTTTTACTACGCCACAGATACGCAGTATTTT. Translating gives CASSFYYATDTQYF. Based on the CDR3 plus reference TRBV28 and TRBJ2-3, the full variable domain is DVKVTQSSRYLVKRTGEKVFLECVQDMDHENMFWYRQDPGLGLRLIYFSYDVKMKEKGDIPEGYSVSREKKERFSLILESASTNQTSMYLCASSFYYATDTQYFGPGTRLTVL.

In the case of this clonotype: The junction shows a germline mismatch at one end, possibly a read error. V and J are TRBV2 and TRBJ1-1; D unresolved. The CDR3 runs 13 residues. Germline V gene sequence: CDR1 SNHLY, CDR2 FYNNEI. CDR3 sequence (DNA): TGTGCCGGCAGCCCCCCCTCCGTAACTGAAGCTTTCTTT. Protein: CAGSPPSVTEAFF.

This clonotype was recorded a few times. The J gene is TRBJ2-7, the V gene TRBV6-2 or TRBV6-3; no clear D. This CDR3 is built from 8 residues. The V end was cut by 2 bases, the J end by 13 bases, with 3 bases between. CDR1 and CDR2 from the germline V gene are MNHEY and SVGEGT. This CDR3 reads CASSYDYF. The CDR3 nucleotides read TGTGCCAGCAGTTACGATTACTTC.

As concerns this clonotype: A single base separates this from a much larger clone, so it may be a read error. The V call is TRBV7-8, the J call TRBJ1-6; 7 bases map to TRBD1. The CDR3 sequence is 15 residues long. Trimming removed 4 bases from V and 3 bases from J; junction bases left unmatched: 3. The V gene's germline CDR1 is SGHVS and CDR2 FQNEAQ. Here the CDR3 DNA reads TGTGCCAGCAGCTCTACAGGGGTCTATAATTCACCCCTCCACTTT. Protein sequence: CASSSTGVYNSPLHF.

A remark on this clonotype: Compared with germline, one end of the junction differs, possibly owing to a read error. This chain joins TRBV7-8 and TRBJ2-7; D possibly corresponds to TRBD1 (6 bases). Germline V gene data show CDR1 as SGHVS and CDR2 as FQNEAQ. The CDR3 loop spans 16 amino acids. Written as DNA, the CDR3 is TGTGCCAGCAGCACTAGACGGACAGAGTTCTCCTACGAGCAGTGCTTC. This encodes CASSTRRTEFSYEQCF.

This clonotype was observed many times. The chain links TRBV2 to TRBJ2-1, with 11 bases fitting TRBD2. This CDR3 contains 14 residues. Germline trimming cut 6 bases from V and 4 bases from J; bases unmatched to any gene: 2. Germline V gives CDR1 SNHLY, CDR2 FYNNEI. The CDR3 sequence is CASRLAGEYNEQFF. CDR3 DNA sequence: TGTGCCAGCAGACTAGCGGGGGAGTACAATGAGCAGTTCTTC.

This clonotype was seen repeatedly, ten times or more. This chain uses TRBV28 with TRBJ2-7; 7 bases fit TRBD1. The CDR3 is 13 amino acids. CDR1 MDHEN and CDR2 SYDVKM come from the germline V gene. With V trimmed by 8 bases and J by 2 bases, 6 bases remained unmatched. In DNA form, the CDR3 reads TGTGCCAGCTCTTTTGGACAGGCCTACGAGCAGTACTTC. It is translated as CASSFGQAYEQYF.

This clonotype has ten or more counts. The chain recombines TRBV18 with TRBJ2-1; no firm D call. V was pared by 9 bases and J by 0 bases, with 9 bases between. CDR1 and CDR2 from the germline V gene are KGHSH and LQKENI. The CDR3 is 13 residues long. CDR3: CASQPSSYNEQFF. The CDR3 nucleotides are TGTGCCAGTCAACCAAGCTCCTACAATGAGCAGTTCTTC.

This clonotype was picked up a small number of times. V usage is TRBV15 and J usage is TRBJ2-1; weak D call: TRBD1 (6 bases). V shed 9 bases and J shed 2 bases, with 14 bases lying between them. Germline V CDR1 and CDR2: LNHNV, YYDKDF (reference sequence). This CDR3 is 14 amino acids long. This CDR3 reads CATAVRGPYNEQFF. DNA of the CDR3: TGTGCCACAGCGGTCAGGGGACCCTACAATGAGCAGTTCTTC.

The chain combines TRBV10-1 with TRBJ2-3, with 12 bases matching TRBD1. The CDR3 consists of 17 residues. J lost 6 bases, V lost 5 bases, and 12 bases had no gene match. Germline assignment: CDR1 WNHNN and CDR2 SYGVQD (reference sequence). The CDR3 nucleotides read TGCGCCAGCAGTACGGGATGGGACAGGGGGCTAGCGGATACGCAGTATTTT. It codes for CASSTGWDRGLADTQYF.